This T cell receptor beta chain was documented in a study of T cell responses to AZD1222 COVID-19 vaccine. Concerning this clone: As yet, its antigen is unknown.

Study conclusions and caveats: The peak T cell response came first, and repertoires were sampled only after it. Spike-spanning, vaccine-associated CD4 TCRs were dominant at 160-218 and 743-854.

Assay used: immunoSEQ multiplex PCR; TCRdb lists only in-frame clones, some missing. The data contain some 190,000 clones, 75% to 90% of them seen just once; the ten biggest clones take up 6.9%. This CDR3 has 16 residues. Trimming pared 5 bases from V and 5 bases from J, leaving 19 bases between. From germline, CDR1 is MNHEY and CDR2 SVGEGT. This rearrangement joins TRBV6-2 or TRBV6-3 to TRBJ1-5; D unresolved. The TCR comes from an adult in good health. The input for sequencing was peripheral blood, taken on day 0 of AZD1222 vaccination. CDR3 amino acids: CASSHPGTMEDQPQHF. DNA for the CDR3: TGTGCCAGCAGTCACCCGGGAACAATGGAGGATCAGCCCCAGCATTTT.